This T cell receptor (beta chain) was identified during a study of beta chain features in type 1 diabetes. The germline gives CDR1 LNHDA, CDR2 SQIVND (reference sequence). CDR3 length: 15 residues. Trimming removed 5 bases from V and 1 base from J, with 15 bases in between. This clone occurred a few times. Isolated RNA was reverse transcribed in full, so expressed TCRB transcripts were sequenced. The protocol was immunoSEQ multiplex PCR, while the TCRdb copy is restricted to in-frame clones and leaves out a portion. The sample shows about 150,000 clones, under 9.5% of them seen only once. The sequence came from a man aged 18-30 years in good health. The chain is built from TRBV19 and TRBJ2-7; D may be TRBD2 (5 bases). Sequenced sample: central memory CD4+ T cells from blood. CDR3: CASSEGRPSSYEQYF. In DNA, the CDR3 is TGTGCCAGTAGTGAGGGAAGACCATCTTCCTACGAGCAGTACTTC.